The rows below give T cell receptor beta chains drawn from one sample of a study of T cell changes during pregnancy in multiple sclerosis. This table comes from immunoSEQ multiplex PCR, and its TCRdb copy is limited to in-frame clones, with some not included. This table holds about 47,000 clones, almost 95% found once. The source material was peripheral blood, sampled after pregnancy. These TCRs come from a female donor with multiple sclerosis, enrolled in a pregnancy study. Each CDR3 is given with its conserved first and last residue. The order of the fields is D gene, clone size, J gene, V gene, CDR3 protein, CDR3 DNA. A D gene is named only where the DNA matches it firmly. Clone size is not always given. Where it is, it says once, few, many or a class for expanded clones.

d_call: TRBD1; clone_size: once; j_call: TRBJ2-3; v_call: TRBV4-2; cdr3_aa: CASSQGQGQGADTQYF; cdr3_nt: TGTGCCAGCAGCCAAGGGCAGGGGCAGGGGGCAGATACGCAGTATTTT
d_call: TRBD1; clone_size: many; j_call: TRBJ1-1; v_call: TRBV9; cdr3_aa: CASSVGTGANTEAFF; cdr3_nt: TGTGCCAGCAGCGTCGGGACAGGGGCGAACACTGAAGCTTTCTTT
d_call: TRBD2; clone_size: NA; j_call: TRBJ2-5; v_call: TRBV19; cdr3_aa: CASSRGGLAVQETQYF; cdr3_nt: TGTGCCAGTAGTAGAGGGGGACTAGCGGTCCAAGAGACCCAGTACTTC
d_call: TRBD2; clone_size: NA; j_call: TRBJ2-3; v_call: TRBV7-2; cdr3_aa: CASSPGLAGGPSTDTQYF; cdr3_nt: TGTGCCAGCAGCCCGGGACTAGCGGGGGGCCCTAGCACAGATACGCAGTATTTT
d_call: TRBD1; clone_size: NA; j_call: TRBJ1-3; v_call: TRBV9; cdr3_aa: CASSVLGQAVSGNTIYF; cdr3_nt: TGTGCCAGCAGCGTACTCGGACAGGCGGTCTCTGGAAACACCATATATTTT
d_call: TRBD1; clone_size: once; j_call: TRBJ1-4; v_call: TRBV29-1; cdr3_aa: CSVGGQGSEKLFF; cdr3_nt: TGCAGCGTTGGGGGACAGGGCTCTGAAAAACTGTTTTTT
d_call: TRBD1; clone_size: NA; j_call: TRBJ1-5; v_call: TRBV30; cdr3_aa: CAWSATGSPSQPQHF; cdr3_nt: TGTGCCTGGAGTGCGACAGGGTCCCCCAGTCAGCCCCAGCATTTT
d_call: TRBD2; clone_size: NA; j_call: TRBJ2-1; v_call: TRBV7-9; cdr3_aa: CASSSLLAGYNEQFF; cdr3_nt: TGTGCCAGCAGTTCTCTACTAGCGGGGTACAATGAGCAGTTCTTC
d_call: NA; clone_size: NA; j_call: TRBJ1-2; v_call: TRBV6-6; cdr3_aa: CASRWGPYYGYTF; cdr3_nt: TGTGCCAGCAGGTGGGGGCCGTACTATGGCTACACCTTC
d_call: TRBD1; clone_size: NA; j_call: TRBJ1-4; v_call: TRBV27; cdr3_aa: CASSSIPQGEEEKLFF; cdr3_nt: TGTGCCAGCAGTTCGATCCCACAGGGGGAAGAGGAAAAACTGTTTTTT
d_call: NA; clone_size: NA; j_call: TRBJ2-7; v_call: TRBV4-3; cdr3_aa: CASSQATGSSYEQYF; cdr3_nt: TGCGCCAGCAGCCAAGCAACAGGGAGCTCCTACGAGCAGTACTTC
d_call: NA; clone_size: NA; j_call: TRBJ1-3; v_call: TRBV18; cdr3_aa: CASSLADPRRAIYF; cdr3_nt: TGTGCCAGCTCACTAGCTGACCCGCGGAGAGCCATATATTTT
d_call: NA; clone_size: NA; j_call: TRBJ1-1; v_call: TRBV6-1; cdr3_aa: CASSEARNTEAFF; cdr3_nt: TGTGCCAGCAGTGAAGCGAGGAACACTGAAGCTTTCTTT
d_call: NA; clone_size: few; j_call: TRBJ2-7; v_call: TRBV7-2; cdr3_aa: CASSGNPRVRYEQYF; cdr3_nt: TGTGCCAGCAGCGGGAATCCCAGGGTTCGGTACGAGCAGTACTTC
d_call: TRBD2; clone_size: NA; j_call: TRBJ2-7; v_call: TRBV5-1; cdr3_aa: CASSPRTSGGYEQYF; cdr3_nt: TGCGCCAGCAGCCCCAGGACTAGCGGGGGATACGAGCAGTACTTC
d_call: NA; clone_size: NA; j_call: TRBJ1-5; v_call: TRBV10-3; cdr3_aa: CAISTGSQPQHF; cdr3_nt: TGTGCCATCTCCACAGGGTCTCAGCCCCAGCATTTT
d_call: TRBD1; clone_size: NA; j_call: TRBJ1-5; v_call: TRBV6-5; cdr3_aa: CASSYGQGYQPQHF; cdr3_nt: TGTGCCAGCAGTTACGGACAGGGTTACCAGCCCCAGCATTTT